What follows is one T cell receptor (beta chain) and its context. This CDR3 region has 15 residues. Germline CDR1 SGHTS, CDR2 YDEGEE. J was trimmed by 0 bases and V by 0 bases; bases with no gene match: 1. The sample comes from a study of blood T cell repertoires in COVID-19. Profiled with immunoSEQ multiplex PCR; TCRdb holds only in-frame clones, not every one. The profile shows fewer than 200,000 clones, about 85% of them singletons. The clonotype was recovered from a man aged 55-75 years who had recovered from COVID-19. This sequence joins TRBV5-8 and TRBJ2-3; TRBD2 aligns across 7 bases. The sequenced sample consisted of peripheral blood. CDR3 nucleotide sequence: TGTGCCAGCAGCTTGGTGGGGGGGAGCACAGATACGCAGTATTTT. Translating gives CASSLVGGSTDTQYF.